These 12 T cell receptor beta chains originate from one sample sequenced in a study of T cell changes during pregnancy in multiple sclerosis. Sequencing was performed with immunoSEQ multiplex PCR; in TCRdb, only in-frame clones are kept and a portion is missing. The data hold tens of thousands of clones, with about 89% observed a single time. This sample comprised CD4+ T cells from peripheral blood mononuclear cells, obtained in the first trimester of pregnancy. The receptors stem from a female donor with multiple sclerosis, enrolled in a pregnancy study.

This chain joins TRBV19 and TRBJ1-2; 9 bases are a match to TRBD1. The trim removed 6 bases at V and 3 bases at J, leaving 11 bases unmatched. The CDR3 is made up of 16 amino acids. Germline V gives CDR1 LNHDA, CDR2 SQIVND (reference sequence). CDR3 in amino acids: CASRGQGLTSYYGYTF. DNA for the CDR3: TGTGCCAGTAGGGGACAGGGCCTAACATCATACTATGGCTACACCTTC.

The CDR3 sequence is CASSPGGVGARAPYEQYF. The CDR3, as DNA: TGTGCCAGCAGCCCCGGCGGTGTGGGGGCCAGGGCCCCCTACGAGCAGTACTTC. The V and J genes are TRBV11-2 and TRBJ2-7; D is perhaps TRBD1 (6 bases). V was cut by 5 bases and J by 2 bases, with 25 bases left in between. The CDR3 contains 18 residues. Per germline, CDR1 SGHAT and CDR2 FQNNGV.

The table lists this clone with a few counts. The chain employs TRBV7-8 and TRBJ1-3, with no clear D. Germline V gives CDR1 SGHVS, CDR2 FQNEAQ. The V end lost 1 base, the J end lost 0 bases, and 10 bases lay between the germline ends. The CDR3 spans 16 residues. CDR3 in DNA: TGTGCCAGCAGCTTAGGGCATTTCGACTCTGGAAACACCATATATTTT. This encodes CASSLGHFDSGNTIYF.

V gene TRBV11-3 combines with J gene TRBJ2-7; D unclear. Looked up from germline, CDR1 is SGHNT and CDR2 is YENEEA. The CDR3 consists of 12 residues. V was pared by 0 bases and J by 3 bases, with 3 bases between. Here the CDR3 DNA reads TGTGCCAGCAGCTTAGACGGCTACGAGCAGTACTTC. Encoded protein: CASSLDGYEQYF. The full variable domain, its missing parts supplied by reference TRBV11-3 and TRBJ2-7, is EAGVVQSPRYKIIEKKQPVAFWCNPISGHNTLYWYLQNLGQGPELLIRYENEEAVDDSQLPKDRFSAERLKGVDSTLKIQPAELGDSAVYLCASSLDGYEQYFGPGTRLTVT.

The rearrangement uses TRBV2 and TRBJ1-1; 7 bases are a match to TRBD1. V gave up 5 bases and J gave up 2 bases; unmatched junction bases: 5. Germline CDR1 is SNHLY and CDR2 is FYNNEI. The CDR3 runs to 14 residues. This chain's CDR3 is CASSQTGINTEAFF. In DNA form, the CDR3 reads TGTGCCAGCAGTCAGACAGGGATCAACACTGAAGCTTTCTTT.

The chain joins TRBV29-1 to TRBJ2-7; 9 nucleotides line up with TRBD1. V gave up 6 bases and J gave up 4 bases; unmatched junction bases: 7. The CDR3 covers 13 residues. Germline values: CDR1 SQVTM, CDR2 ANQGSEA. Here the CDR3 reads CSVKGQGFYEQYF. CDR3 DNA sequence: TGCAGCGTGAAGGGACAGGGATTTTACGAGCAGTACTTC.

V usage is TRBV5-1 and J usage is TRBJ1-4, with D maybe TRBD1 (5 bases). V shed 0 bases and J shed 0 bases, with 15 bases lying between them. The CDR3 length is 18 residues. Germline V gene lookup returns CDR1 SGHRS and CDR2 YFSETQ. CDR3 nucleotides: TGCGCCAGCAGCTTGGCAGGGAATACTCACTCAACTAATGAAAAACTGTTTTTT. Translation gives CASSLAGNTHSTNEKLFF.

The CDR3 nucleotides are TGTGCCAGCAGCTTGGATAGCGGGGGGGAAGCCGGTACGCAGTATTTT. Amino acid sequence: CASSLDSGGEAGTQYF. The rearrangement uses TRBV5-6 and TRBJ2-3; 11 nucleotides align to TRBD2. This CDR3 is built from 16 residues. Trimming cost V 0 bases and J 8 bases; bases outside gene matches: 8. Germline lookup yields CDR1 SGHDT and CDR2 YYEEEE.

A single count supports this clone. The chain has TRBV5-1 and TRBJ2-3; 7 bases map to TRBD2. Germline V gene sequence: CDR1 SGHRS, CDR2 YFSETQ. The trim removed 9 bases at V and 1 base at J, leaving 5 bases unmatched. The CDR3 runs 13 residues. The CDR3: CATSGGGTDTQYF. The CDR3 nucleotides are TGCGCCACCTCGGGGGGTGGCACAGATACGCAGTATTTT.

The gene calls are TRBV6-5 and TRBJ1-2; 8 nucleotides line up with TRBD1. The V segment lost 2 bases and the J segment 7 bases; nucleotides outside the gene matches: 12. Germline CDR1 MNHEY, CDR2 SVGAGI. CDR3 size: 16 residues. DNA for the CDR3: TGTGCCAGCAGTTACCTAAACAGACAGGGGAAGATTGGCTACACCTTC. Amino acids: CASSYLNRQGKIGYTF.

The chain couples TRBV6-6 to TRBJ2-1; maybe TRBD1 (6 bases). The V gene's germline CDR1 is MNHNY and CDR2 SVGAGI (reference sequence). The germline V and J ends were trimmed by 0 bases and 6 bases, with 12 bases remaining between them. CDR3 length equals 15 residues. DNA for the CDR3: TGTGCCAGCAGTTACTCGACCAGGGGATTCAATGAGCAGTTCTTC. This encodes CASSYSTRGFNEQFF.

V is TRBV12-5 and J is TRBJ1-3; the match to TRBD1 covers 7 bases. Germline trimming cut 5 bases from V and 2 bases from J; bases unmatched to any gene: 6. Germline V lookup: CDR1 LGHNT, CDR2 FRNRAP. The CDR3 covers 15 residues. This CDR3 is CASGKGAAAGNTIYF. Written as DNA, the CDR3 is TGTGCTAGTGGTAAGGGGGCAGCAGCTGGAAACACCATATATTTT. The full variable domain, in which reference TRBV12-5 and TRBJ1-3 provide the parts outside the CDR3, is DARVTQTPRHKVTEMGQEVTMRCQPILGHNTVFWYRQTMMQGLELLAYFRNRAPLDDSGMPKDRFSAEMPDATLATLKIQPSEPRDSAVYFCASGKGAAAGNTIYFGEGSWLTVV.